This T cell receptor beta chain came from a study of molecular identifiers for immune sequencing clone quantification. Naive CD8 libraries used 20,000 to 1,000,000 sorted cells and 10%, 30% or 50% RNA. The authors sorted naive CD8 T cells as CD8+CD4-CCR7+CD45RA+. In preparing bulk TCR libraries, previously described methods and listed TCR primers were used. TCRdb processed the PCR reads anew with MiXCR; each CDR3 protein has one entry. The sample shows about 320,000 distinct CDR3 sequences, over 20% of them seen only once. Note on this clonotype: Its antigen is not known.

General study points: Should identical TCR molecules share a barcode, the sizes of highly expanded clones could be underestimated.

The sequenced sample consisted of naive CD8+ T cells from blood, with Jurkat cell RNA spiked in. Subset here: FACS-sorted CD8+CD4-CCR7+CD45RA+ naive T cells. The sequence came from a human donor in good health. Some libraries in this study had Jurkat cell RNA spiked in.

The CDR3 spells CASSLYLDRGDQETQYF. The CDR3 region has the DNA TGCGCCAGCAGCTTGTATTTGGACAGGGGGGACCAAGAGACCCAGTACTTC. The chain couples TRBV5-1 to TRBJ2-5, with 10 nucleotides matching TRBD1. The CDR3 consists of 17 residues. The germline gives CDR1 SGHRS, CDR2 YFSETQ. V trimming: 1 base; J trimming: 0 bases; junction bases outside the gene matches: 6. The whole variable domain, filled in from reference TRBV5-1 and TRBJ2-5, reads KAGVTQTPRYLIKTRGQQVTLSCSPISGHRSVSWYQQTPGQGLQFLFEYFSETQRNKGNFPGRFSGRQFSNSRSEMNVSTLELGDSALYLCASSLYLDRGDQETQYFGPGTRLLVL.